The TCR beta chain under discussion was sequenced for a study of human T cells and chemical hapten exposure. Overall study: Patients having alopecia areata, totalis or universalis were mostly female.

Germline V gene lookup returns CDR1 SSHAT and CDR2 FNYEAQ (reference sequence). The CDR3 has 17 amino acids. Trimming removed 1 base at V and 2 bases at J, with 14 bases between. Time point noted: pre-sensitization, week 0. Treatment described: therapeutic diphenylcyclopropenone sensitization with weekly scalp DPC. TCRdb passed the RACE reads through MiXCR, listing each CDR3 protein once. Altogether some 74,000 distinct CDR3 sequences are present, approximately 14% being singletons, with the ten largest covering 3.5% to 6%. The chain has TRBV7-7 and TRBJ2-2; D unclear. The sequence came from a woman between 50 and 59 years old with alopecia areata. Some clones in this sample may be carry-over from other donors' samples. Sequencing was performed on whole blood, taken in connection with sensitization to the hapten diphenylcyclopropenone (DPC). The CDR3: CASSLVPAGSNTGELFF. CDR3 in DNA: TGTGCCAGCAGCTTAGTGCCAGCCGGGTCTAACACCGGGGAGCTGTTTTTT.